This T cell receptor beta chain was retrieved from a study of shared clonotypes between healthy human individuals. Study overall: Per donor, three plates held CD4 naive cells, three held CD4 memory, two held CD8 naive and one held CD8 memory.

Assay: immunoSEQ multiplex PCR; the TCRdb copy retains only in-frame clones and omits some. The sample lists 2 million to 2.5 million clones; about 92% were seen once. Points from the study as a whole: It was the non-shared clonotypes that had lower generation probabilities than clonotypes shared by all four donors. Rarefaction demonstrated incomplete sorted-subset sequencing despite large depth. Few donors restricted represented genetic and exposure-history diversity.

This clone occurred a few times. The antigen is unknown. V lost 5 bases, J lost 1 base, and 11 bases lay in between. Germline loops: CDR1 SGHAT, CDR2 FQDESV (reference sequence). CDR3 length: 14 residues. Material: naive CD4+ T cells from PBMCs. Subset described: CD45RA+ positively selected. The TCR originated in a man aged 18 to 29 in good health. Some clones in this sample may be carry-over from other donors' samples. The gene calls are TRBV11-1 and TRBJ1-1; possible D gene TRBD1, 5 bases. The CDR3 sequence is CASSQGPRNTEAFF. CDR3 nucleotide sequence: TGTGCCAGCAGCCAGGGCCCTAGGAACACTGAAGCTTTCTTT.